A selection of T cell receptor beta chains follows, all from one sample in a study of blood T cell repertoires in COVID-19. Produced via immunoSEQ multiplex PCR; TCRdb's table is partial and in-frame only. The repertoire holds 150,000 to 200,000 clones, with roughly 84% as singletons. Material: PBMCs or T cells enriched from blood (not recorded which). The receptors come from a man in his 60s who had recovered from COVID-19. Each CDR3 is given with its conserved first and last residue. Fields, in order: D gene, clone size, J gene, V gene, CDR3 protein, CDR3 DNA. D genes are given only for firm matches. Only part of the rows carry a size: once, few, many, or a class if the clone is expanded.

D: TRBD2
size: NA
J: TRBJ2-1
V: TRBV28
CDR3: CASSPSGRVSYNEQFF
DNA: TGTGCCAGCAGTCCTAGCGGGAGGGTTTCCTACAATGAGCAGTTCTTC

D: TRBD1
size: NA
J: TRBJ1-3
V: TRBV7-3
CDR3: CASSTGQAEGNTIYF
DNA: TGTGCCAGCAGCACGGGACAGGCGGAAGGAAACACCATATATTTT

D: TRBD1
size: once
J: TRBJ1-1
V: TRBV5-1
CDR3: CASSLGQGMNTEAFF
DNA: TGCGCCAGCAGCTTGGGACAGGGGATGAACACTGAAGCTTTCTTT

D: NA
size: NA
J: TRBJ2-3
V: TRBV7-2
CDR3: CASSLRGMWITDTQYF
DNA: TGTGCCAGCAGCCTAAGGGGGATGTGGATCACAGATACGCAGTATTTT

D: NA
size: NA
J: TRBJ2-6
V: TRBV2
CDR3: CASSPTRGRANVLTF
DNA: TGTGCCAGCAGTCCAACTAGGGGGAGGGCCAACGTCCTGACTTTC

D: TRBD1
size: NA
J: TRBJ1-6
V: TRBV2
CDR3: CASRRGQADSPLHF
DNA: TGTGCCAGCAGAAGGGGACAGGCTGATTCACCCCTCCACTTT

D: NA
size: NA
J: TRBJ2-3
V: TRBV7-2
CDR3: CASSFPPADTQYF
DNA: TGTGCCAGCAGCTTCCCCCCCGCAGATACGCAGTATTTT

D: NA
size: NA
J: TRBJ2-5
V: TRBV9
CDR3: CASSFREKETQYF
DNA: TGTGCCAGCAGCTTCCGGGAGAAGGAGACCCAGTACTTC

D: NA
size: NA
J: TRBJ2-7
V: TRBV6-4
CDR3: CATPGQGHNEQYF
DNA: TGTGCCACCCCCGGGCAGGGTCACAACGAGCAGTACTTC

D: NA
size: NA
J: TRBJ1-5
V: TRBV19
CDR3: CASSHVSNQPQHF
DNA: TGTGCCAGTAGTCATGTTAGCAATCAGCCCCAGCATTTT

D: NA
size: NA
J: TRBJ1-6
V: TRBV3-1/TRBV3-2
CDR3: CASSQEGHSLHF
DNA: TGTGCCAGCAGCCAAGAGGGACATTCTCTCCACTTT

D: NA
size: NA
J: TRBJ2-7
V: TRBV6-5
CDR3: CASRGTNEQYF
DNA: TGTGCCAGCAGAGGGACAAACGAGCAGTACTTC

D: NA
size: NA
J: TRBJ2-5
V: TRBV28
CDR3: CASSSGGEQETQYF
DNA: TGTGCCAGCAGTTCCGGCGGGGAGCAAGAGACCCAGTACTTC

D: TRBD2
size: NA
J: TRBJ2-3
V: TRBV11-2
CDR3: CASSLVGGGTTDTQYF
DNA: TGTGCCAGCAGCTTAGTTGGCGGGGGGACCACAGATACGCAGTATTTT

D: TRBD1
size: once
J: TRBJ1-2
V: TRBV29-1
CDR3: CSVEDRIANYGYTF
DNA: TGCAGCGTTGAGGACAGGATAGCTAACTATGGCTACACCTTC

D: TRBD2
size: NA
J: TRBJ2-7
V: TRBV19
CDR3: CASSIGLAYEQYF
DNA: TGTGCCAGTAGTATCGGACTAGCCTACGAGCAGTACTTC

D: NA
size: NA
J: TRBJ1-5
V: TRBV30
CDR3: CAWSAQDRVNQPQHF
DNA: TGTGCCTGGAGTGCACAGGACAGAGTAAATCAGCCCCAGCATTTT

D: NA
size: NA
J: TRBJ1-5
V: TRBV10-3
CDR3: CAISGGQSGNQPQHF
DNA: TGTGCCATCAGTGGCGGACAGTCTGGCAATCAGCCCCAGCATTTT

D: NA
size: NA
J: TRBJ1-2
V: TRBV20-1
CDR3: CSAIHLYGYTF
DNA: TGCAGTGCTATACACCTCTATGGCTACACCTTC

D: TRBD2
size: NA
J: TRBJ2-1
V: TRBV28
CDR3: CASSSSGLAGVGEQFF
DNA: TGTGCCAGCAGTTCATCGGGACTAGCGGGAGTTGGCGAGCAGTTCTTC

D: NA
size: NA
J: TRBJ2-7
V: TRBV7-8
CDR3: CASSLGWSYEQYF
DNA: TGTGCCAGCAGCTTAGGATGGAGCTACGAGCAGTACTTC

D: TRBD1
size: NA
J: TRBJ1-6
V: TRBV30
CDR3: CACLRLMTGGISPLHF
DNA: TGTGCCTGCCTAAGGTTGATGACAGGGGGCATTTCACCCCTCCACTTT

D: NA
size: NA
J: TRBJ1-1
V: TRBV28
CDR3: CASSPPGYTEAFF
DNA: TGTGCCAGCAGTCCTCCAGGGTACACTGAAGCTTTCTTT

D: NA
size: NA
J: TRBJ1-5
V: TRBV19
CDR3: CASSIGGNQPQHF
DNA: TGTGCCAGTAGTATCGGGGGGAATCAGCCCCAGCATTTT

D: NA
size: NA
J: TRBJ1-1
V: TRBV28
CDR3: CASWFRATRKAFF
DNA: TGTGCCAGTTGGTTTCGAGCCACCCGAAAAGCTTTCTTT